The clone carrying this T cell receptor (beta chain) has only a few counts. Its antigen is still unknown. The sample belongs to a study of T-cell memory formation after mild COVID-19. Study information: For the most part, TCR clusters were specific to one donor. General observations from the study: Clones that shrank (day 15 to 85) were balanced CD4/CD8, whereas later expanders leaned CD4+. Researchers could not confirm that second-wave clones peaking on day 37 targeted SARS-CoV-2.

TCRdb itself ran the 5' RACE reads through MiXCR, one entry per CDR3 protein. The sample contains some 320,000 distinct CDR3 sequences, 15% of which appear only once. CDR1 is SQVTM, CDR2 ANQGSEA, per germline. CDR3 length equals 14 residues. Trimming removed 3 bases from V and 1 base from J; junction bases left unmatched: 5. This receptor was taken from a man between 18 and 29 years old who had mild COVID-19 (a few samples of this study predate the infection). Cell type and time point are not known. What was sequenced was PBMCs or a T cell subset sorted from them (not recorded which). The V call is TRBV29-1, the J call TRBJ1-2, with 7 bases aligning to TRBD1. The DNA for the CDR3 is TGCAGCGTTGATACAGGGGACGGTAACTATGGCTACACCTTC. It codes for CSVDTGDGNYGYTF. Combining the CDR3 with reference TRBV29-1 and TRBJ1-2 gives the whole variable domain SAVISQKPSRDICQRGTSLTIQCQVDSQVTMMFWYRQQPGQSLTLIATANQGSEATYESGFVIDKFPISRPNLTFSTLTVSNMSPEDSSIYLCSVDTGDGNYGYTFGSGTRLTVV.